Below are 20 T cell receptor beta chains sequenced from a single sample in a study of a mutant IDH1 vaccine in newly diagnosed glioma. These TCRs are of unknown antigen specificity. Time point meaning: week 11, during vaccination. One vaccine dose held 300 ug of mutant IDH1 20-mer peptide and came with topical imiquimod. Repertoires were generated with immunoSEQ multiplex PCR, while TCRdb's copy carries only in-frame clones and drops some. The data show about 61,000 clones, 80% seen once. The specimen was PBMCs, collected from a glioma patient whose treatment included an IDH1 peptide vaccine. These receptors were obtained from a man between 45 and 60 years old with glioma.

This chain uses TRBV5-1 with TRBJ2-7, with TRBD2 matching over 11 bases. The CDR3 covers 14 residues. Per the germline V gene, CDR1 is SGHRS and CDR2 is YFSETQ. The V segment lost 8 bases and the J segment 6 bases; nucleotides outside the gene matches: 10. The CDR3: CASTLAGGYSEQYF. The CDR3 DNA reads as TGCGCCAGTACCCTAGCGGGAGGTTATTCCGAGCAGTACTTC.

V and J are TRBV7-9 and TRBJ1-4; 8 nucleotides match TRBD1. The germline V gene has CDR1 SEHNR and CDR2 FQNEAQ (reference sequence). This CDR3 spans 14 amino acids. The V segment lost 3 bases and the J segment 8 bases; nucleotides outside the gene matches: 5. The CDR3 loop is CASSFGRQGEKLFF. The DNA for the CDR3 is TGTGCCAGCAGCTTTGGTAGACAGGGGGAAAAACTGTTTTTT.

The rearrangement uses TRBV5-8 and TRBJ2-2; D gene ambiguous. V lost 0 bases, J lost 3 bases, and 3 bases lay in between. CDR1 and CDR2 from the germline V gene are SGHTS and YDEGEE. The CDR3 sequence is 13 residues long. The CDR3 spells CASSLGDTGELFF. The CDR3 bases are TGTGCCAGCAGCTTGGGGGACACCGGGGAGCTGTTTTTT. The variable domain in full, with the rest retrieved from reference TRBV5-8 and TRBJ2-2, is EAGVTQSPTHLIKTRGQQATLRCSPISGHTSVYWYQQALGLGLQFLLWYDEGEERNRGNFPPRFSGRQFPNYSSELNVNALELEDSALYLCASSLGDTGELFFGEGSRLTVL.

The chain links TRBV11-1 to TRBJ1-2; tentative D call: TRBD1 (5 bases). The germline V and J ends were trimmed by 5 bases and 4 bases, with 20 bases remaining between them. The germline CDR1 and CDR2 sequences are SGHAT and FQDESV (reference sequence). The CDR3 is 16 amino acids. The CDR3 nucleotides are TGTGCCAGCAGCCCGGGGGTCTCAACTCCTTCCTATGGCTACACCTTC. Its protein is CASSPGVSTPSYGYTF.

The CDR3 region has the DNA TGTGCCAGTAGTATGGGACAGCATTATCAGCCCCAGCATTTT. This codes for CASSMGQHYQPQHF. This chain links TRBV19 with TRBJ1-5; 7 nucleotides align to TRBD1. V shed 3 bases, J shed 5 bases, and the junction held 4 bases outside the gene matches. The CDR3 sequence is 14 residues long. The germline CDR1 and CDR2 sequences are LNHDA and SQIVND (reference sequence).

As for this clone: The junction does not match germline at one end; this may be a read error. The V and J genes are TRBV7-7 and TRBJ2-5; the match to TRBD2 covers 9 bases. Germline CDR1 and CDR2: SSHAT and FNYEAQ (reference sequence). This CDR3 has 15 amino acids. The DNA of the CDR3 is TGTGCTAGCAGTTTGACTAGCGGCCTCCAAGAGACCCAGTACTTC. Residues: CASSLTSGLQETQYF.

V gene TRBV9 combines with J gene TRBJ2-1; 8 bases are shared with TRBD2. Germline V gene data show CDR1 as SGDLS and CDR2 as YYNGEE. The CDR3 contains 15 residues. The J segment lost 4 bases and the V segment lost 0 bases, leaving 3 bases of the junction unmatched. The CDR3 here is CASSVGSSGYNEQFF. CDR3 in DNA: TGTGCCAGCAGCGTAGGTTCTAGCGGGTACAATGAGCAGTTCTTC.

For the CDR3, the DNA is TGTGCCAGCAGCCGTGGACCGGTCTACGAGCAGTACTTC. Protein sequence: CASSRGPVYEQYF. This rearrangement joins TRBV28 to TRBJ2-7; D call uncertain. With 6 bases removed from V and 3 bases from J, the gap between germline ends came to 12 bases. The CDR3 loop spans 13 amino acids. Germline V gives CDR1 MDHEN, CDR2 SYDVKM.

This chain uses TRBV7-9 with TRBJ2-7; D possibly matches TRBD1 or TRBD2 (5 bases each). Germline lookup yields CDR1 SEHNR and CDR2 FQNEAQ (reference sequence). The CDR3 extends over 15 amino acids. The V and J ends lost 4 bases and 6 bases respectively, with 19 bases between them. The CDR3 DNA sequence: TGTGCCAGCAGCTCGGCCGGGACGGGTCCTGTCGAGCAGTACTTC. Translated, it gives CASSSAGTGPVEQYF.

The V and J genes are TRBV11-2 and TRBJ2-3, with unresolved D. The V end lost 5 bases, the J end lost 3 bases, and 3 bases lay between the germline ends. The CDR3 length is 11 residues. Germline loops: CDR1 SGHAT, CDR2 FQNNGV. The CDR3 protein is CASSQTDTQYF. CDR3 in DNA: TGTGCCAGCAGCCAAACAGATACGCAGTATTTT.

The genes are TRBV9 and TRBJ2-3; perhaps TRBD1 as D (6 bases). V lost 3 bases and J lost 6, with 11 bases in between. The germline V gene encodes CDR1 SGDLS and CDR2 YYNGEE. The length of the CDR3 is 13 residues. The CDR3 region is CASSGTTGDTQYF. The CDR3 DNA reads as TGTGCCAGCAGCGGGACCACAGGGGATACGCAGTATTTT.

The V and J genes are TRBV5-1 and TRBJ1-2, with 8 bases fitting TRBD1. Germline-derived CDR1 and CDR2 are SGHRS and YFSETQ. The CDR3 extends over 14 amino acids. V lost 3 bases, J lost 5 bases, and 6 bases stayed unmatched. The CDR3 DNA follows: TGCGCCAGCAGCTCGGGACAGGAAGGTTATGGCTACACCTTC. Residues: CASSSGQEGYGYTF.

The chain recombines TRBV11-2 with TRBJ2-7, with 8 bases aligning to TRBD1. CDR1 is SGHAT, CDR2 FQNNGV, per germline. CDR3 length: 13 amino acids. Trimming at V came to 4 bases and at J to 4 bases, leaving 3 bases not matched to a gene. CDR3 coding DNA: TGTGCCAGCAGCTGGCAGGGGGCGTACGAGCAGTACTTC. Protein: CASSWQGAYEQYF.

This rearrangement joins TRBV29-1 to TRBJ2-7; TRBD1 matches 8 bases. V was clipped by 5 bases and J by 3 bases; unmatched bases: 6. This CDR3 is 13 amino acids long. CDR1 SQVTM and CDR2 ANQGSEA come from the germline V gene. CDR3 nucleotide sequence: TGCAGCGTTCACAGGGGGAACAACTACGAGCAGTACTTC. This sequence encodes CSVHRGNNYEQYF.

This chain links TRBV28 with TRBJ1-1; D not certain. The CDR3 spans 12 residues. The V and J ends lost 2 bases and 7 bases respectively, with 8 bases between them. In germline, CDR1 is MDHEN, CDR2 SYDVKM. CDR3 nucleotide sequence: TGTGCCAGCAGTTTACCCGGACTTGAAGCTTTCTTT. Translation: CASSLPGLEAFF.

V and J are TRBV5-5 and TRBJ2-7; TRBD2 is a possible D gene (5 bases). Germline lookup yields CDR1 SGHKS and CDR2 YYEKEE (reference sequence). The ends were cut back, 0 bases at V and 7 bases at J, with 8 bases in the middle. This CDR3 has 12 amino acids. The DNA for the CDR3 is TGTGCCAGCAGCTTGGGTCCGGGGGAGCAGTACTTC. It codes for CASSLGPGEQYF.

The rearrangement links TRBV2 to TRBJ2-1; D is possibly TRBD1 (7 bases). The CDR3 sequence is 14 residues long. V was trimmed by 5 bases and J by 9 bases, leaving 17 bases between them. Germline V gives CDR1 SNHLY, CDR2 FYNNEI. CDR3 sequence (DNA): TGTGCCAGCAGTCTCCTGAACAGGGGAGGTGAGCAGTTCTTC. It codes for CASSLLNRGGEQFF.

This chain uses TRBV7-8 with TRBJ2-7, with TRBD1 matching over 7 bases. V was clipped by 4 bases and J by 5 bases; unmatched bases: 5. In germline, CDR1 is SGHVS, CDR2 FQNEAQ. The CDR3 totals 13 residues. In nucleotides, the CDR3 is TGTGCCAGCAGCTGGGGACAGAGGAACGAGCAGTACTTC. It is translated as CASSWGQRNEQYF.

This rearrangement joins TRBV5-6 to TRBJ2-7; D gene unclear. Germline V gene sequence: CDR1 SGHDT, CDR2 YYEEEE. The V and J ends lost 1 base and 4 bases respectively, with 12 bases between them. CDR3 length equals 14 residues. The CDR3 loop reads CASSLRSYLYEQYF. As DNA, the CDR3 is TGTGCCAGCAGCTTGAGATCCTACTTATACGAGCAGTACTTC.

The chain uses TRBV11-2 and TRBJ2-5, with 7 bases that match TRBD2. This CDR3 region has 16 residues. Germline V lookup: CDR1 SGHAT, CDR2 FQNNGV. After removal of 1 base from V and 3 bases from J, the junction contained 8 bases not matched to a gene. CDR3 nucleotides: TGTGCCAGCAGCTTAGCGAGTGGGCTAGCGGAAGAGACCCAGTACTTC. This sequence encodes CASSLASGLAEETQYF.